Listed here are 27 T cell receptor beta chains from one sample, sequenced in a study of shared clonotypes between healthy human individuals. This table comes from immunoSEQ multiplex PCR, and its TCRdb copy is limited to in-frame clones, with some not included. The sample has roughly 2.6 million clones; 85% to 95% are singletons. The sample comprised naive CD4+ T cells sorted from blood. Subset here: CD45RA+ positively selected. The receptors were sampled from a man in his late teens or twenties in good health.

The rearrangement links TRBV6-1 to TRBJ1-2; D not certain. V was clipped by 1 base and J by 4 bases, with 7 bases between them. Germline CDR1 is MNHNS and CDR2 is SASEGT. The CDR3 sequence is 13 residues long. CDR3 amino acids: CASSEGRAYGYTF. The CDR3 DNA reads TGTGCCAGCAGTGAAGGACGCGCCTATGGCTACACCTTC.

CDR3 in amino acids: CSVGTSNEQFF. CDR3 sequence (DNA): TGCAGCGTTGGAACAAGCAATGAGCAGTTCTTC. The V and J genes are TRBV29-1 and TRBJ2-1; the D is unclear. This CDR3 has 11 residues. V lost 4 bases and J 6 bases, leaving 7 bases between the germline ends. Germline V gene lookup returns CDR1 SQVTM and CDR2 ANQGSEA.

This clone was detected once. V is TRBV7-2 and J is TRBJ2-1; TRBD2 agrees at 8 bases. Germline CDR1 SGHTA, CDR2 FQGNSA. Trimming took 1 base from V and 3 from J; bases not matched to a gene: 8. The CDR3 sequence is 17 residues long. The CDR3 nucleotides read TGTGCCAGCAGCTTAGTGTTGGTAGCGGGATACTACAATGAGCAGTTCTTC. This translates into CASSLVLVAGYYNEQFF.

This chain links TRBV27 with TRBJ2-1; 9 bases map to TRBD2. V shed 4 bases and J 4 bases; nucleotides not matched to a gene: 8. This CDR3 contains 16 residues. CDR1 and CDR2 from the germline V gene are MNHEY and SMNVEV (reference sequence). The CDR3 region is CASSSVSGGQYNEQFF. In DNA, the CDR3 is TGTGCCAGCAGTTCTGTTAGCGGGGGACAGTACAATGAGCAGTTCTTC.

The CDR3 bases are TGTGCCAGCCGCCGACAGGGCGGAGGGCAAGAGACCCAGTACTTC. As protein: CASRRQGGGQETQYF. V gene TRBV25-1 combines with J gene TRBJ2-5; tentative D call: TRBD1 (7 bases). Trimming stripped 8 bases from V and 2 bases from J, with 18 bases between. Germline values: CDR1 MGHDK, CDR2 SYGVNS. The CDR3 spans 15 residues.

The V and J genes are TRBV6-6 and TRBJ2-2, with TRBD2 matching 9 bases. The CDR3 extends over 16 amino acids. Germline loops: CDR1 MNHNY, CDR2 SVGAGI (reference sequence). V lost 0 bases to trimming and J lost 4 bases; unmatched junction nucleotides: 3. The CDR3 DNA reads TGTGCCAGCAGTTACTCGATGCGGGAGGGCACCGGGGAGCTGTTTTTT. As protein: CASSYSMREGTGELFF.

With respect to this clone: Within the sample, other DNA sequences also encode this same CDR3. The chain joins TRBV5-1 to TRBJ1-2, with D tentatively TRBD1 (5 bases). CDR3 length: 14 residues. V was clipped by 2 bases and J by 3 bases, with 11 bases between them. CDR1 SGHRS and CDR2 YFSETQ come from the germline V gene. CDR3 in amino acids: CASSLAGGDYGYTF. CDR3 DNA: TGCGCCAGCAGCTTAGCGGGGGGTGACTATGGCTACACCTTC.

Remarks on this clone: Other DNA variants within this sample encode the same CDR3. This chain links TRBV7-9 with TRBJ2-3, with a weak D call TRBD2 (5 bases). The CDR3 sequence is 14 residues long. V was trimmed by 5 bases and J by 2 bases, leaving 11 bases between them. Germline V gives CDR1 SEHNR, CDR2 FQNEAQ (reference sequence). In DNA form, the CDR3 reads TGTGCCAGCAGCCTTGAGGGCAACACAGATACGCAGTATTTT. Translating it yields CASSLEGNTDTQYF.

The gene calls are TRBV19 and TRBJ1-2, with 10 bases aligning to TRBD1. V shed 4 bases, J shed 6 bases, and the junction held 11 bases outside the gene matches. Germline values: CDR1 LNHDA, CDR2 SQIVND (reference sequence). CDR3 size: 16 residues. The CDR3 bases are TGTGCCAGTAGTACGACCGGGACAGGGGTGGTGAATGGCTACACCTTC. Amino acids: CASSTTGTGVVNGYTF.

This clone was found once. The rearrangement joins TRBV7-9 to TRBJ2-1; D not resolved. The V gene's germline CDR1 is SEHNR and CDR2 FQNEAQ (reference sequence). Trimming pared 1 base from V and 12 bases from J, leaving 10 bases between. The CDR3 is 12 amino acids. The CDR3, as DNA: TGTGCCAGCAGCTTAGATCAAGTGGGGCAGTTCTTC. The encoded protein is CASSLDQVGQFF. Drawing the rest from reference TRBV7-9 and TRBJ2-1, the complete variable domain is DTGVSQNPRHKITKRGQNVTFRCDPISEHNRLYWYRQTLGQGPEFLTYFQNEAQLEKSRLLSDRFSAERPKGSFSTLEIQRTEQGDSAMYLCASSLDQVGQFFGPGTRLTVL.

Concerning this clone: Distinct nucleotide sequences in the sample also encode this CDR3. J is TRBJ2-3 and V is TRBV7-9, with D possibly being TRBD1 (6 bases). V was trimmed by 3 bases and J by 6 bases, leaving 16 bases between them. The germline CDR1 and CDR2 sequences are SEHNR and FQNEAQ (reference sequence). This CDR3 is built from 15 residues. CDR3 sequence reads: CASSFLQGAGDTQYF. In DNA form, the CDR3 reads TGTGCCAGCAGCTTTTTACAGGGAGCCGGGGATACGCAGTATTTT.

The chain links TRBV10-2 to TRBJ2-3, with D tentatively TRBD2 (5 bases). Germline assignment: CDR1 WSHSY and CDR2 SAAADI. Trimming removed 8 bases from V and 7 bases from J, with 19 bases in between. The CDR3 has 14 amino acids. The CDR3 DNA sequence: TGCGCCAGCCTGGCAGCGGAGGTCTCTCATACGCAGTATTTT. It encodes CASLAAEVSHTQYF.

J is TRBJ2-4 and V is TRBV11-2; D is unclear. Germline-derived CDR1 and CDR2 are SGHAT and FQNNGV. This CDR3 region has 12 residues. V was clipped by 3 bases and J by 7 bases, with 7 bases between them. The CDR3 DNA follows: TGTGCCAGCAGCTTCGCGCTCAACATTCAGTACTTC. Translating gives CASSFALNIQYF. Full variable domain (outside the CDR3, taken from reference TRBV11-2 and TRBJ2-4): EAGVAQSPRYKIIEKRQSVAFWCNPISGHATLYWYQQILGQGPKLLIQFQNNGVVDDSQLPKDRFSAERLKGVDSTLKIQPAKLEDSAVYLCASSFALNIQYFGAGTRLSVL.

The chain uses TRBV21-1 and TRBJ1-1; the tabulated D call, TRBD1, remains unverified against the DNA. TRBV21-1 is deemed a pseudogene. This CDR3 contains 15 residues. In DNA, the CDR3 is TGTGCCAGCAGCGTCCCGGGACAGAGGAACACTGAAGCTTTCTTT. It is translated as CASSVPGQRNTEAFF.

The gene calls are TRBV7-9 and TRBJ2-5; 10 bases agree with TRBD1. Germline loops: CDR1 SEHNR, CDR2 FQNEAQ (reference sequence). With 5 bases clipped from V and 5 bases from J, the junction kept 8 bases outside the gene matches. This CDR3 comprises 15 residues. In DNA, the CDR3 is TGTGCCAGCAGCCTCCAGACAGGGGGCGGTGAGACCCAGTACTTC. Amino acids: CASSLQTGGGETQYF.

The V gene is TRBV30, the J gene TRBJ1-5; D perhaps matches TRBD1 (6 bases). CDR3 size: 12 residues. The germline V gene encodes CDR1 GTSNPN and CDR2 SVGIG (reference sequence). V was shortened by 2 bases and J by 6 bases, with 8 bases between the two germline ends. The CDR3: CAWSQQGQPQHF. The CDR3 coding sequence is TGTGCCTGGAGTCAACAGGGTCAGCCCCAGCATTTT.

This chain links TRBV7-2 with TRBJ2-3, with TRBD2 identical over 13 bases. The germline CDR1 and CDR2 sequences are SGHTA and FQGNSA. This CDR3 has 16 amino acids. Trimming removed 5 bases from V and 3 bases from J; junction bases left unmatched: 5. CDR3 amino acids: CASSRTSGGGTDTQYF. The CDR3 DNA reads as TGTGCCAGCAGCCGGACTAGCGGGGGCGGAACAGATACGCAGTATTTT.

The chain is built from TRBV5-1 and TRBJ1-1; 8 nucleotides line up with TRBD1. Germline V gene data show CDR1 as SGHRS and CDR2 as YFSETQ. CDR3 length: 17 residues. The V gene end was trimmed by 2 bases and the J gene end by 0 bases; junction bases not matched to a gene: 9. The CDR3 region has the DNA TGCGCCAGCAGCTTCCTTACCGGGACAGGATTGAACACTGAAGCTTTCTTT. Its translation: CASSFLTGTGLNTEAFF.

The chain uses TRBV5-1 and TRBJ1-3; D may be TRBD1 (5 bases). The CDR3 runs to 14 residues. Per the germline V gene, CDR1 is SGHRS and CDR2 is YFSETQ. Trimming shortened V by 4 bases and J by 0 bases, and 8 bases separated the two germline ends. The CDR3 region is CASSVDSSGNTIYF. The CDR3, as DNA: TGCGCCAGCAGCGTCGACAGCTCTGGAAACACCATATATTTT.

The chain carries TRBV30 and TRBJ2-5, with D perhaps TRBD2 (7 bases). The DNA end is a closer match to TRBJ2-7, so the J assignment may be wrong. There are 15 residues in the CDR3. CDR1 and CDR2 from the germline V gene are GTSNPN and SVGIG (reference sequence). This CDR3 reads CAWSVPGGLSGEQYF. Here the CDR3 DNA reads TGTGCCTGGAGTGTACCGGGGGGCCTGAGCGGCGAGCAGTACTTC.

The chain has TRBV10-2 and TRBJ2-1, with TRBD1 identical over 11 bases. Germline loops: CDR1 WSHSY, CDR2 SAAADI. After removal of 6 bases from V and 1 base from J, the junction contained 5 bases not matched to a gene. The CDR3 consists of 16 residues. Written as DNA, the CDR3 is TGCGCCAGCAGCCGGGGACAGGGGGAGTCCTACAATGAGCAGTTCTTC. Its protein is CASSRGQGESYNEQFF.

This clone was seen just once. The CDR3 sequence: CASSQDEDILGPYEQYF. The CDR3 DNA reads TGTGCCAGCAGCCAAGATGAGGACATTCTTGGACCCTACGAGCAGTACTTC. The chain links TRBV14 to TRBJ2-7, with a possible D match to TRBD1 (5 bases). The ends were cut back, 0 bases at V and 2 bases at J, with 17 bases in the middle. Germline CDR1 reads SGHDN; CDR2 reads FVKESK. There are 17 residues in the CDR3.

The gene calls are TRBV7-9 and TRBJ2-6, with 11 bases aligning to TRBD2. The junction had 6 bases not matched to a gene; V was cut back by 5 bases and J by 0 bases. The CDR3 contains 18 residues. Germline CDR1 is SEHNR and CDR2 is FQNEAQ (reference sequence). CDR3 in amino acids: CASSPGLAETSGANVLTF. Written as DNA, the CDR3 is TGTGCCAGCAGCCCGGGACTAGCGGAAACCTCTGGGGCCAACGTCCTGACTTTC.

CDR3 region: CASTHGTANYGYTF. CDR3 DNA: TGTGCCAGCACTCACGGGACAGCTAACTATGGCTACACCTTC. This chain uses TRBV6-6 with TRBJ1-2, with 7 bases fitting TRBD1. The V gene end was trimmed by 7 bases and the J gene end by 0 bases; junction bases not matched to a gene: 5. Germline V CDR1 and CDR2: MNHNY, SVGAGI (reference sequence). There are 14 residues in the CDR3.

This clone showed up just once. The CDR3 nucleotides read TGCAGCGTGGACAGGGGGGCGAATACGGACACTGAAGCTTTCTTT. Its translation is CSVDRGANTDTEAFF. The rearrangement uses TRBV29-1 and TRBJ1-1; 10 bases line up with TRBD1. Losses at the gene ends were 6 bases for V and 3 bases for J; bases not matched to a gene: 10. CDR1 and CDR2 from the germline V gene are SQVTM and ANQGSEA. The length of the CDR3 is 15 residues. Variable domain in full (rest from reference TRBV29-1 and TRBJ1-1): SAVISQKPSRDICQRGTSLTIQCQVDSQVTMMFWYRQQPGQSLTLIATANQGSEATYESGFVIDKFPISRPNLTFSTLTVSNMSPEDSSIYLCSVDRGANTDTEAFFGQGTRLTVV.

The chain links TRBV4-1 to TRBJ1-1, with 9 bases fitting TRBD1. With V trimmed by 3 bases and J by 4 bases, 3 bases remained unmatched. CDR1 is MGHRA, CDR2 YSYEKL, per germline. The CDR3 covers 14 residues. CDR3 DNA: TGCGCCAGCAGCCAGCGGACAGGGGTCACTGAAGCTTTCTTT. Translation: CASSQRTGVTEAFF.

This clone was counted once. V gene TRBV7-2 combines with J gene TRBJ2-1; 9 bases are a match to TRBD2. The V gene end was trimmed by 3 bases and the J gene end by 8 bases; junction bases not matched to a gene: 11. This CDR3 contains 16 residues. CDR1 and CDR2 from the germline V gene are SGHTA and FQGNSA. CDR3 sequence reads: CASSLGPPAGGYEQFF. The CDR3 bases are TGTGCCAGCAGCTTGGGACCGCCGGCGGGAGGGTATGAGCAGTTCTTC. Drawing the rest from reference TRBV7-2 and TRBJ2-1, the complete variable domain is GAGVSQSPSNKVTEKGKDVELRCDPISGHTALYWYRQSLGQGLEFLIYFQGNSAPDKSGLPSDRFSAERTGGSVSTLTIQRTQQEDSAVYLCASSLGPPAGGYEQFFGPGTRLTVL.